This T cell receptor (beta chain) was documented in a study of T cell repertoires in cytomegalovirus infection. The CDR3 runs to 11 residues. Germline lookup yields CDR1 DFQATT and CDR2 SNEGSKA (reference sequence). Trimming took off 0 bases at V and 5 bases at J, with 5 bases between the two ends. One entry per CDR3 protein, called by TCRdb with MiXCR from the reads. This repertoire shows hundreds of thousands of distinct CDR3 sequences, under 55% found once; its top ten account for just under 45%. On this clonotype itself: Its antigen is not known.

The V and J genes are TRBV20-1 and TRBJ2-7; the D is unclear. The sample consisted of cultured PBMCs, taken from culture after CMV antigen stimulation. The origin of this receptor is a human donor in good health (CMV status not recorded). Some clones in this sample may be carry-over from other donors' samples. CDR3 sequence reads: CSARDIHEQYF. For the CDR3, the DNA is TGCAGTGCTAGAGATATCCACGAGCAGTACTTC.